This is a list of T cell receptor beta chains from one sample in a study of T cells in Graves' hyperthyroidism and ophthalmopathy. TCRdb called the multiplex PCR reads again in MiXCR, with one record for every CDR3 protein. Of about 350,000 distinct CDR3 sequences in the sample, 14% were seen once. The material sequenced was blood. These receptors all come from a woman in her twenties or thirties with Graves' hyperthyroidism. Each CDR3 is given with its conserved first and last residue. The order of the fields is V gene, J gene, D gene, clone size, CDR3 DNA, CDR3 protein. A D gene is named only where the DNA matches it firmly. Clone size is stated in some rows and not others, as once, few, many or a class when expanded.

TRBV30	TRBJ1-2	TRBD1	.	TGTGCCTTCGAACCGGGACAGGGGGTATATAACTATGGCTACACCTTC	CAFEPGQGVYNYGYTF
TRBV3-1	TRBJ2-2	TRBD2	.	TGTGCCAGCAGCACTCCGGGACTAGGGGGGACCGGGGAGCTGTTTTTT	CASSTPGLGGTGELFF
TRBV4-3	TRBJ2-5	.	many	TGCGCCAGCAGCCAAGGGACAGGGAGGGGGACCCAGTACTTC	CASSQGTGRGTQYF
TRBV20-1	TRBJ2-3	.	few	TGCAGTGCTAGAGGGCTCCAAGTGGTTGATACGCAGTATTTT	CSARGLQVVDTQYF
TRBV7-2	TRBJ2-7	.	many	TGTGCCAGCAGCTTGGGGGTCTCCTACGAGCAGTACTTC	CASSLGVSYEQYF
TRBV2	TRBJ2-7	.	few	TGTGCCAGCTCACGACTATCAGGGGACTCCCCCTACGAGCAGTACTTC	CASSRLSGDSPYEQYF
TRBV24-1	TRBJ2-3	.	many	TGTGCCACCAGTATAAGCGGACAAGATACGCAGTATTTT	CATSISGQDTQYF
TRBV27	TRBJ1-4	.	few	TGTGCCAGCAGTTACGACAGATTAAATGAAAAACTGTTTTTT	CASSYDRLNEKLFF
TRBV28	TRBJ1-4	.	few	TGTGCCAGCAATCCGACAGTAATTGGGAATGAAAAACTGTTTTTT	CASNPTVIGNEKLFF
TRBV19	TRBJ2-7	TRBD2	few	TGTGCCAGTAGGGCGGCGGGAGAGACCCTCGAGCAGTACTTC	CASRAAGETLEQYF
TRBV19	TRBJ2-1	TRBD1	many	TGTGCCAGTACCCCTCCTGGGACAGCTTACAATGAGCAGTTCTTC	CASTPPGTAYNEQFF
TRBV12-3/TRBV12-4	TRBJ2-7	TRBD2	few	TGTGCCAGCAGTTTACTAGCGGGAGCTGGCGAGCAGTACTTC	CASSLLAGAGEQYF
TRBV30	TRBJ2-7	TRBD1	many	TGTGCCTGGAGTGCCGGACAGGGGGCGAAAGAGCAGTACTTC	CAWSAGQGAKEQYF
TRBV28	TRBJ2-1	.	.	TGTGCCAGCAGTTTATGGGGGAACTCCTACAATGAGCAGTTCTTC	CASSLWGNSYNEQFF
TRBV9	TRBJ1-6	.	.	TGTGCCAGCAGCGCCGTCGACGGCTTCGGTTCACCCCTCCACTTT	CASSAVDGFGSPLHF
TRBV13	TRBJ2-5	TRBD2	.	TGTGCCAGCAGGCCAGCGGGAGTCGGGGAGACCCAGTACTTC	CASRPAGVGETQYF
TRBV6-2/TRBV6-3	TRBJ1-5	TRBD1	many	TGTGCCAGCAGTCACGGGGGACAGGGCAATCAGCCCCAGCATTTT	CASSHGGQGNQPQHF
TRBV9	TRBJ2-1	.	.	TGTGCCAGCAGCGTAGATTGGTTCCCGAGCTCCTACAATGAGCAGTTCTTC	CASSVDWFPSSYNEQFF
TRBV7-2	TRBJ2-7	.	many	TGTGCCAGCAGCCCCCGGACCGACTACGAGCAGTACTTC	CASSPRTDYEQYF
TRBV20-1	TRBJ1-5	.	many	TGCAGTGCTGGGCGGGGGGGTGGCCAGCCCCAGCATTTT	CSAGRGGGQPQHF
TRBV28	TRBJ1-2	.	many	TGTGCCAGCAGTTTGGATCTACAGGTTAACTATGGCTACACCTTC	CASSLDLQVNYGYTF
TRBV27	TRBJ1-1	.	many	TGTGCCAGCAGTTTATATGGCGCGGGCTCAAGGAACACTGAAGCTTTCTTT	CASSLYGAGSRNTEAFF
TRBV28	TRBJ2-4	.	many	TGTGCCAGCAGTTTGAACGCGGAGGGTTCGGGCATTCAGTACTTC	CASSLNAEGSGIQYF
TRBV6-1	TRBJ1-5	.	many	TGTGCCAGCAGTGCTCGCGAGGGCTTCAATCAGCCCCAGCATTTT	CASSAREGFNQPQHF
TRBV11-1	TRBJ2-1	TRBD2	few	TGTGCCAGCAGCTTGGGGACTAGAGGTTTCGATGAGCAGTTCTTC	CASSLGTRGFDEQFF
TRBV6-5	TRBJ2-1	TRBD2	many	TGTGCCAGCAGTTACTCCCCGGGAGGGACAACGAATGAGCAGTTCTTC	CASSYSPGGTTNEQFF
TRBV7-2	TRBJ1-1	TRBD1	many	TGTGCCAGCAGCCCTCGGACAGGGCTGGTCACTGAAGCTTTCTTT	CASSPRTGLVTEAFF
TRBV7-2	TRBJ1-4	.	many	TGTGCCAGCAGCTTAGATCCGGGTCTGAGTGAAAAACTGTTTTTT	CASSLDPGLSEKLFF
TRBV6-2/TRBV6-3	TRBJ2-7	TRBD1	.	TGTGCCAGCAGTTACTCGAGGGGACAGTCGTTATTACCAACGAGGGAGCAGTACTTC	CASSYSRGQSLLPTREQYF
TRBV4-1	TRBJ2-7	.	once	TGCGCCAGCAGCCACCCCCCCCGAAGCTCCTACGAGCAGTACTTC	CASSHPPRSSYEQYF
TRBV2	TRBJ2-7	.	many	TGTGCCAGCAGGGGATACGAGCAGTACTTC	CASRGYEQYF
TRBV10-2	TRBJ2-1	TRBD2	few	TGCGCCAGCAGCCGGACTAGCGGGAGTGATGAGCAGTTCTTC	CASSRTSGSDEQFF
TRBV19	TRBJ2-1	TRBD2	many	TGTGCCAGTAGTCCCGGGACTAGCGCGAATGAGCAGTTCTTC	CASSPGTSANEQFF
TRBV20-1	TRBJ2-7	TRBD2	many	TGCAGTGCTAGAGACCCCGCTAGCGGGAAGGACGAGCAGTACTTC	CSARDPASGKDEQYF
TRBV20-1	TRBJ2-3	TRBD2	.	TGCAGTGCTTCTATCGGGAGGGCCAGGGATACGCAGTATTTT	CSASIGRARDTQYF
TRBV2	TRBJ2-6	.	many	TGTGCCAGCATGGTTGTTGGTTCTGGGGCCAACGTCCTGACTTTC	CASMVVGSGANVLTF
TRBV9	TRBJ2-7	TRBD2	.	TGTGCCAGCAGCGTAGCGGCTAGCGGGAGTAGCGAGCAGTACTTC	CASSVAASGSSEQYF
TRBV18	TRBJ2-7	.	many	TGTGCCAGCTCACCCCCCAGCCTCAAGATCGAGCAGTACTTC	CASSPPSLKIEQYF
TRBV10-3	TRBJ2-3	TRBD2	.	TGTGCCATCAGTGAGCCCGGACTAGCGGGCTCCTCGGGAGATACGCAGTATTTT	CAISEPGLAGSSGDTQYF
TRBV2	TRBJ2-2	TRBD2	many	TGTGCCAGCAGGGGACTAGCACAAGCCGGGGAGCTGTTTTTT	CASRGLAQAGELFF
TRBV10-2	TRBJ1-4	.	few	TGCGCCAGCAGTGATCAGGCGGCAGAAAAACTGTTTTTT	CASSDQAAEKLFF
TRBV30	TRBJ1-1	.	many	TGTGCCTGGAGCCCCAGGAACACTGAAGCTTTCTTT	CAWSPRNTEAFF
TRBV27	TRBJ2-2	.	few	TGTGCCAGCAGTACCGGGGCTCAAGTCACCGGGGAGCTGTTTTTT	CASSTGAQVTGELFF
TRBV30	TRBJ1-2	.	.	TGTGCCTGGAGTTTGGTCTATGGCTACACCTTC	CAWSLVYGYTF
TRBV2	TRBJ1-1	.	many	TGTGCCGGAGGGTCGTGGGGATTAAACACTGAAGCTTTCTTT	CAGGSWGLNTEAFF
TRBV7-2	TRBJ2-3	.	many	TGTGCCAGCAGCTTACTTCTAGATACGCAGTATTTT	CASSLLLDTQYF
TRBV5-6	TRBJ2-7	TRBD1	.	TGTGCCAGCAGCCGGGACAGCCGAATCTACGAGCAGTACTTC	CASSRDSRIYEQYF
TRBV7-2	TRBJ2-7	TRBD2	.	TGTGCCAGCAGCCGCTTCTGGACTAGCGGGGGTAACTACGAGCAGTACTTC	CASSRFWTSGGNYEQYF
TRBV18	TRBJ2-1	TRBD2	few	TGTGCCAGCTCACCGTCGACTAGCCCCGGCTACAATGAGCAGTTCTTC	CASSPSTSPGYNEQFF
TRBV9	TRBJ2-1	.	.	TGTGCCAGCAGCGCATACCAACGAGAAAGTGAGCAGTTCTTC	CASSAYQRESEQFF
TRBV20-1	TRBJ2-7	TRBD2	many	TGCAGTGCTAGGGGACTAGCTAACCCCTTCGAATACGAGCAGTACTTC	CSARGLANPFEYEQYF
TRBV4-1	TRBJ2-7	.	few	TGCGCCAGCAGCCCCCAGAGCGGAATTTCCTACGAGCAGTACTTC	CASSPQSGISYEQYF
TRBV15	TRBJ2-3	TRBD2	.	TGTGCCACCAGCGTGGGGGGGGTGGCAGATACGCAGTATTTT	CATSVGGVADTQYF
TRBV12-3/TRBV12-4	TRBJ2-1	TRBD1	many	TGTGCCAGCAGTTCCCAGGACAGGGGGGTCTACAATGAGCAGTTCTTC	CASSSQDRGVYNEQFF
TRBV6-2/TRBV6-3	TRBJ2-7	TRBD2	many	TGTGCCAGCAGTTACGCGGTAGCGGGAGGCTACGAGCAGTACTTC	CASSYAVAGGYEQYF
TRBV6-1	TRBJ2-7	.	.	TGTGCCAGCAGCCTCTCATACAGCAGGAGCTCCTACGAGCAGTACTTC	CASSLSYSRSSYEQYF
TRBV18	TRBJ2-7	.	few	TGTGCCAGCTCACCAACGGGCAGGGTCGGCTACGAGCAGTACTTC	CASSPTGRVGYEQYF